Reported below is one T cell receptor (beta chain). Its antigen remains unidentified. The data belong to a study of OX40 agonist ivuxolimab in advanced cancers. The wider study: All patients had ivuxolimab intravenously every 2 weeks at 0.01 to 10 mg/kg. The study's findings and limits: By week 6 at 0.1 to 3.0 mg/kg, blood CD4+ and CD8+ T cells had expanded clonally. Fewer expanded clones were found on average in CD4+ than in CD8+ T cells. Patients with a partial response at 0.1-3.0 mg/kg had among the lowest clonal expansion.

CDR1 GTSNPN and CDR2 SVGIG come from the germline V gene (reference sequence). V shed 0 bases and J shed 2 bases, with 16 bases lying between them. The CDR3 has 16 residues. The method was immunoSEQ multiplex PCR; TCRdb's version includes in-frame clones alone and lacks a portion of them. The table has 60,000 to 75,000 clones, 75% to 95% seen once. The sequenced sample was CD4+ or CD8+ T cells sorted from blood, obtained in a trial of the OX40 agonist ivuxolimab. The sequence was collected from an adult with an advanced solid tumor such as melanoma, head and neck, liver or kidney cancer. V is TRBV30 and J is TRBJ1-1, with D unresolved. This chain's CDR3 is CAWSVRSLAANTEAFF. The CDR3 DNA follows: TGTGCCTGGAGTGTAAGGAGCCTGGCGGCTAACACTGAAGCTTTCTTT.